One sample yielded the 26 T cell receptor beta chains listed below, sequenced in a study of shared clonotypes between healthy human individuals. The repertoire was sequenced with immunoSEQ multiplex PCR; TCRdb's copy has only in-frame clones and lacks some. The sample contains 2.5 million or so clones, around nine tenths of which appear only once. Source material: naive CD4+ T cells sorted from blood. Subset meaning: CD45RA+ positively selected. These receptors came from a man between 18 and 29 years old in good health.

This chain joins TRBV25-1 and TRBJ1-6; D may be TRBD1 (6 bases). The germline V gene encodes CDR1 MGHDK and CDR2 SYGVNS. The CDR3 totals 14 residues. V lost 8 bases, J lost 6 bases, and 14 bases lay in between. CDR3 in amino acids: CASGTGQLNSPLHF. CDR3 coding DNA: TGTGCCAGCGGTACTGGACAGCTTAATTCACCCCTCCACTTT.

V usage is TRBV11-2 and J usage is TRBJ2-2; no clear D. V was pared by 6 bases and J by 4 bases, with 12 bases between. The CDR3 loop spans 14 amino acids. Germline CDR1 reads SGHAT; CDR2 reads FQNNGV. The CDR3 region is CASSTDGSTGELFF. The CDR3 nucleotides read TGTGCCAGCAGTACCGACGGAAGCACCGGGGAGCTGTTTTTT. The complete variable domain, with remaining parts taken from reference TRBV11-2 and TRBJ2-2, reads EAGVAQSPRYKIIEKRQSVAFWCNPISGHATLYWYQQILGQGPKLLIQFQNNGVVDDSQLPKDRFSAERLKGVDSTLKIQPAKLEDSAVYLCASSTDGSTGELFFGEGSRLTVL.

This clone appeared a few times. V gene TRBV11-2 combines with J gene TRBJ1-5; 7 bases are shared with TRBD1. The germline CDR1 and CDR2 sequences are SGHAT and FQNNGV. The CDR3 has 14 amino acids. The V and J ends lost 2 bases and 4 bases, in that order; junction bases with no gene match: 2. In DNA form, the CDR3 reads TGTGCCAGCAGCTTAAACAGGGGAAATCAGCCCCAGCATTTT. It is translated as CASSLNRGNQPQHF.

This chain connects TRBV7-3 to TRBJ2-5, with TRBD2 as a possible D gene (7 bases). CDR3 length: 15 amino acids. V gave up 5 bases and J gave up 3 bases, with 16 bases separating them. The germline gives CDR1 SGHTA, CDR2 FQGTGA. In nucleotides, the CDR3 is TGTGCCAGCAGCCGATCTAGGGGGGGAGAAGAGACCCAGTACTTC. Translation gives CASSRSRGGEETQYF.

The CDR3 DNA sequence: TGTGCCAGCAGCTCAACAGAGACGACATATGGCTACACCTTC. Translation: CASSSTETTYGYTF. The genes are TRBV7-9 and TRBJ1-2; D gene unclear. Germline V gene lookup returns CDR1 SEHNR and CDR2 FQNEAQ (reference sequence). V dropped 4 bases and J dropped 5 bases, with 14 bases sitting between them. The CDR3 consists of 14 residues.

The V call is TRBV30, the J call TRBJ1-5; no reliable D call. This CDR3 spans 13 amino acids. Germline values: CDR1 GTSNPN, CDR2 SVGIG (reference sequence). The germline V and J ends were trimmed by 2 bases and 5 bases, with 10 bases remaining between them. The CDR3 loop reads CAWSFGSDQPQHF. The CDR3 bases are TGTGCCTGGAGTTTTGGGTCGGATCAGCCCCAGCATTTT.

V gene TRBV11-2 combines with J gene TRBJ2-5; 9 bases fit TRBD2. There are 16 residues in the CDR3. V was clipped by 2 bases and J by 3 bases; unmatched bases: 7. Per the germline V gene, CDR1 is SGHAT and CDR2 is FQNNGV. CDR3 nucleotides: TGTGCCAGCAGCTTAAGCCAGCTAGCGGGGAAAGAGACCCAGTACTTC. This encodes CASSLSQLAGKETQYF.

The chain carries TRBV5-1 and TRBJ2-7; no firm D call. V was trimmed by 4 bases and J by 0 bases, leaving 11 bases between them. In germline, CDR1 is SGHRS, CDR2 YFSETQ. This CDR3 has 14 amino acids. The CDR3 is CASSQVTSSYEQYF. DNA of the CDR3: TGCGCCAGCAGCCAGGTTACCAGCTCCTACGAGCAGTACTTC.

The chain has TRBV18 and TRBJ2-7; D is unclear. The CDR3 totals 16 residues. The V end was cut by 2 bases, the J end by 5 bases, with 19 bases between. The germline V gene has CDR1 KGHSH and CDR2 LQKENI. The CDR3 DNA reads TGTGCCAGCTCACCAAGTGTGCAGGCGAGGTTTCACGAGCAGTACTTC. It yields the protein CASSPSVQARFHEQYF.

This clone appeared once. The chain carries TRBV7-9 and TRBJ2-5, with 8 bases that match TRBD1. The ends lost 5 bases at V and 4 bases at J; junction bases unmatched: 3. The CDR3 is 13 amino acids. CDR1 is SEHNR, CDR2 FQNEAQ, per germline (reference sequence). CDR3 DNA: TGTGCCAGCAGCCGACAGGGGCGAGAGACCCAGTACTTC. Amino acid sequence: CASSRQGRETQYF.

This clone was observed a single time. The chain uses TRBV6-5 and TRBJ2-2; 8 nucleotides match TRBD2. CDR1 is MNHEY and CDR2 is SVGAGI in the germline V gene. Trimming took 8 bases from V and 5 from J; bases not matched to a gene: 10. The CDR3 loop spans 15 amino acids. CDR3 amino acids: CASRASGRGTGELFF. In nucleotides, the CDR3 is TGTGCCAGCCGGGCCAGCGGGAGAGGAACCGGGGAGCTGTTTTTT.

As for this clone: Because the CDR3's place on the DNA is in doubt, the DNA is left out and the CDR3 is given as listed by TCRdb. This sequence joins TRBV7-8 and TRBJ2-5; the listed D gene, TRBD2, was not tested against the DNA. In germline, CDR1 is SGHVS, CDR2 FQNEAQ. A total of 13 residues make up the CDR3, ends included. CDR3 region: CASSLWASGADYF.

The chain has TRBV5-1 and TRBJ2-1, with 14 bases identical to TRBD2. Germline assignment: CDR1 SGHRS and CDR2 YFSETQ. The CDR3 covers 16 residues. Trimming removed 4 bases from V and 9 bases from J; junction bases left unmatched: 9. The CDR3 coding sequence is TGCGCCAGCAGCCCGGGACTAGCGGGAGAGATGGGTGAGCAGTTCTTC. As protein: CASSPGLAGEMGEQFF.

The genes are TRBV10-3 and TRBJ1-2; 10 bases match TRBD1. The V segment lost 4 bases and the J segment 10 bases; nucleotides outside the gene matches: 6. The CDR3 extends over 13 amino acids. Germline CDR1 reads ENHRY; CDR2 reads SYGVKD. Here the CDR3 reads CAISVGQGEPYTF. CDR3 nucleotides: TGTGCCATCAGTGTCGGACAGGGGGAGCCCTACACCTTC.

The chain has TRBV27 and TRBJ1-2; TRBD1 agrees at 7 bases. V lost 6 bases to trimming and J lost 3 bases; unmatched junction nucleotides: 7. This CDR3 has 14 residues. The V gene's germline CDR1 is MNHEY and CDR2 SMNVEV (reference sequence). CDR3 DNA: TGTGCCAGCAGCCGACAGGGCGGGTACTATGGCTACACCTTC. Protein product: CASSRQGGYYGYTF.

The V call is TRBV10-1, the J call TRBJ2-7; 8 bases line up with TRBD1. Unmatched junction bases numbered 7, after V lost 6 bases and J lost 6 bases. Germline V lookup: CDR1 WNHNN, CDR2 SYGVQD (reference sequence). CDR3 length equals 13 residues. The CDR3 is CASSQGASGEQYF. For the CDR3, the DNA is TGCGCCAGCAGCCAGGGGGCGTCTGGCGAGCAGTACTTC.

The chain carries TRBV12-5 and TRBJ2-1; 9 bases map to TRBD2. The trim removed 5 bases at V and 3 bases at J, leaving 8 bases unmatched. Germline loops: CDR1 LGHNT, CDR2 FRNRAP. This CDR3 has 16 residues. As DNA, the CDR3 is TGTGCTAGTGGTCTGACTAGCGGCTGGTACTACAATGAGCAGTTCTTC. This encodes CASGLTSGWYYNEQFF.

This chain uses TRBV10-3 with TRBJ1-3; 7 nucleotides agree with TRBD1. The V and J ends lost 7 bases and 3 bases, in that order; junction bases with no gene match: 6. The CDR3 runs to 14 residues. CDR1 and CDR2 from the germline V gene are ENHRY and SYGVKD. The CDR3 DNA sequence: TGTGCCATCACCCCAGGGGGTGGTGGAAACACCATATATTTT. Its protein product is CAITPGGGGNTIYF.

Turning to this clone: One end of the junction varies from germline; a read error may be responsible. The genes are TRBV5-8 and TRBJ1-2; D not resolved. The germline V gene encodes CDR1 SGHTS and CDR2 YDEGEE. The CDR3 is 10 amino acids. The CDR3 DNA sequence: TGTGCCAGCAGGTTGACCACGTTTGGCTTC. It translates to CASRLTTFGF.

The genes are TRBV30 and TRBJ2-4; D may match TRBD1 or TRBD2 (6 bases each). In germline, CDR1 is GTSNPN, CDR2 SVGIG (reference sequence). The CDR3 length is 13 residues. Trimming stripped 3 bases from V and 8 bases from J, with 14 bases between. CDR3 DNA sequence: TGTGCCTGGAGCGGCTGGGGGGCGGACATTCAGTACTTC. This translates into CAWSGWGADIQYF.

The gene calls are TRBV2 and TRBJ1-6; D is unresolved. This CDR3 has 13 amino acids. V lost 3 bases and J lost 5, with 5 bases in between. Germline V lookup: CDR1 SNHLY, CDR2 FYNNEI. In DNA form, the CDR3 reads TGTGCCAGCAGTGAGGATCATAATTCACCCCTCCACTTT. It translates to CASSEDHNSPLHF.

The chain links TRBV6-5 to TRBJ2-2; no reliable D call. Germline V gene lookup returns CDR1 MNHEY and CDR2 SVGAGI. This CDR3 is 14 amino acids long. Between the trimmed V and J ends, which lost 1 base and 5 bases, there was a span of 8 bases. The CDR3 DNA is TGTGCCAGCAGTTACTTGATAATGACCGGGGAGCTGTTTTTT. It encodes CASSYLIMTGELFF.

CDR3 protein: CASSFSGPTDTQYF. The DNA of the CDR3 is TGTGCCAGCAGCTTTTCGGGACCCACAGATACGCAGTATTTT. The chain carries TRBV11-2 and TRBJ2-3; either TRBD1 or TRBD2 may fit D (5 bases each). Germline V gives CDR1 SGHAT, CDR2 FQNNGV. The CDR3 is 14 amino acids. V dropped 3 bases and J dropped 2 bases, with 9 bases sitting between them.

The chain carries TRBV2 and TRBJ1-1; D is undetermined. The CDR3 runs to 12 residues. V was shortened by 6 bases and J by 1 base, with 6 bases between the two germline ends. CDR1 is SNHLY, CDR2 FYNNEI, per germline. CDR3 protein: CASSIQNTEAFF. CDR3 nucleotides: TGTGCCAGCAGCATACAGAACACTGAAGCTTTCTTT. The full variable domain, with the rest looked up from reference TRBV2 and TRBJ1-1, is EPEVTQTPSHQVTQMGQEVILRCVPISNHLYFYWYRQILGQKVEFLVSFYNNEISEKSEIFDDQFSVERPDGSNFTLKIRSTKLEDSAMYFCASSIQNTEAFFGQGTRLTVV.

This chain connects TRBV4-2 to TRBJ2-2; TRBD1 aligns across 7 bases. Trimming cost V 4 bases and J 0 bases; bases outside gene matches: 2. Per the germline V gene, CDR1 is LGHNA and CDR2 is YNFKEQ. The CDR3 runs to 15 residues. CDR3 in DNA: TGTGCCAGCAGCCCCGGGACAGCGAACACCGGGGAGCTGTTTTTT. Translation: CASSPGTANTGELFF.

V usage is TRBV28 and J usage is TRBJ2-3; no clear D gene. Germline CDR1 and CDR2: MDHEN and SYDVKM. Between the trimmed V and J ends, which lost 4 bases and 3 bases, there was a span of 8 bases. CDR3 length: 13 residues. For the CDR3, the DNA is TGTGCCAGCAGTTGGGCTGGTACAGATACGCAGTATTTT. Translated, it gives CASSWAGTDTQYF.